The next 30 T cell receptor beta chains were all read from a single sample in a study of identical twins listed by TCRdb under 2016. Libraries were built with 5' RACE. The sequencing machine was an Illumina HiSeq 2000. TCRdb cleaned the public reads at Q25 with fastp, built clones with MiXCR and kept in-frame beta chains. CDR3 protein duplicates are merged, each entry listing the most common genes and DNA. This sample is represented by roughly 1.6 million distinct CDR3 sequences; around 33% of them were singletons. 0.27% of the sample belongs to the ten largest clones. Sequenced: cord blood. Receptors originate from a newborn girl in good health.

V usage is TRBV12-3 or TRBV12-4 and J usage is TRBJ1-5; TRBD1 might be the D (6 bases). The CDR3 runs to 17 residues. V was shortened by 6 bases and J by 0 bases, with 18 bases between the two germline ends. CDR3: CASSRQRGVYSNQPQHF. CDR3 nucleotide sequence: TGTGCCAGCAGCCGACAGAGGGGGGTTTATAGCAATCAGCCCCAGCATTTT.

In this sample, this clonotype turned up a few times. This chain links TRBV12-3 or TRBV12-4 with TRBJ1-1; perhaps TRBD1 as D (6 bases). V gave up 4 bases and J gave up 1 base, with 10 bases separating them. This CDR3 has 14 residues. The CDR3 reads CASSWGHPNTEAFF. In DNA, the CDR3 is TGTGCCAGCAGTTGGGGACACCCGAACACTGAAGCTTTCTTT.

A note on this clonotype: One end of the junction is discordant with germline, which a read error may explain. V and J are TRBV5-1 and TRBJ2-3; TRBD2 agrees at 9 bases. Germline values: CDR1 SGHRS, CDR2 YFSETQ. The CDR3 contains 16 residues. Here the CDR3 DNA reads TGCGCCAGCAGCTTCGCGGGCGGGAGGGCCGGAGATGCGCAGTATTTT. Amino acids: CASSFAGGRAGDAQYF.

The chain is built from TRBV29-1 and TRBJ2-1; maybe TRBD1 (6 bases). V was cut by 7 bases and J by 7 bases, with 20 bases left in between. The V gene's germline CDR1 is SQVTM and CDR2 ANQGSEA. The CDR3 totals 14 residues. CDR3 region: CSGSFDRLRNEQFF. Here the CDR3 DNA reads TGCAGCGGTTCCTTTGACAGGTTGAGAAATGAGCAGTTCTTC.

The rearrangement links TRBV19 to TRBJ2-5, with 7 bases matching TRBD1. V shed 9 bases, J shed 2 bases, and the junction held 9 bases outside the gene matches. The germline V gene encodes CDR1 LNHDA and CDR2 SQIVND (reference sequence). The length of the CDR3 is 14 residues. CDR3 coding DNA: TGTGCCAGCTCGGGACAGATTTGGCAAGAGACCCAGTACTTC. Amino acids: CASSGQIWQETQYF.

The chain joins TRBV5-1 to TRBJ2-1; TRBD2 might be the D (6 bases). The J call may be wrong; the DNA end is better matched by TRBJ2-7. CDR3 length equals 15 residues. Germline CDR1 and CDR2: SGHRS and YFSETQ. CDR3 nucleotides: TGCGCCAGCAGCTTGGGGAGGGCCTCCTACAATGAGCAGTACTTC. Protein product: CASSLGRASYNEQYF.

This clonotype was observed a single time. This could be a read error, since a much larger clone is one nucleotide away. This chain joins TRBV4-2 and TRBJ1-2; the D is unclear. The CDR3 loop spans 14 amino acids. Germline V gene lookup returns CDR1 LGHNA and CDR2 YNFKEQ. The CDR3 coding sequence is TGTGCCAGCGGCCAAGACATGCGGTTCTATGGCTACACCTTC. Protein product: CASGQDMRFYGYTF.

The V and J genes are TRBV24-1 and TRBJ2-1, with 11 bases that match TRBD2. The J call may be wrong; the DNA end is better matched by TRBJ2-7. From germline, CDR1 is KGHDR and CDR2 SFDVKD. The length of the CDR3 is 18 residues. In nucleotides, the CDR3 is TGTGCCACCAGTGGCCTAAAGCCCGGGACTAGCGGTTACAATGAGCAGTACTTC. Translation: CATSGLKPGTSGYNEQYF.

The chain combines TRBV18 with TRBJ1-2; 7 bases fit TRBD1. This CDR3 is built from 13 residues. V was clipped by 8 bases and J by 4 bases; unmatched bases: 7. Per the germline V gene, CDR1 is KGHSH and CDR2 is LQKENI. For the CDR3, the DNA is TGTGCCAGCCAACCGGGACAGTCCTATGGCTACACCTTC. The encoded protein is CASQPGQSYGYTF.

The rearrangement uses TRBV27 and TRBJ2-5, with 9 bases that match TRBD2. The J call may be mistaken, given a closer DNA end match to TRBJ2-7. Germline assignment: CDR1 MNHEY and CDR2 SMNVEV (reference sequence). The CDR3 length is 16 residues. CDR3 protein: CASSPPRLAGVHEQYF. DNA for the CDR3: TGTGCCAGCAGTCCGCCCCGGTTAGCGGGAGTCCACGAGCAGTACTTC.

This clonotype was detected only a few times. The V and J genes are TRBV10-3 and TRBJ2-7; D gene ambiguous. CDR1 is ENHRY, CDR2 SYGVKD, per germline. There are 16 residues in the CDR3. V dropped 0 bases and J dropped 5 bases, with 17 bases sitting between them. CDR3 sequence: CAISESVIARGDEQYF. The CDR3 DNA follows: TGTGCCATCAGTGAGTCGGTGATAGCCCGAGGTGACGAGCAGTACTTC.

In its sample, this clonotype was seen a few times. The CDR3 sequence is CASSIGQGQPQHF. The CDR3 DNA reads TGTGCCAGCAGCATCGGACAGGGACAGCCCCAGCATTTT. The V gene is TRBV7-2, the J gene TRBJ1-5; 8 nucleotides line up with TRBD1. Germline values: CDR1 SGHTA, CDR2 FQGNSA. V dropped 5 bases and J dropped 7; count of bases not matched to a gene: 4. The CDR3 has 13 amino acids.

The chain recombines TRBV30 with TRBJ2-7; the match to TRBD2 covers 7 bases. V lost 2 bases to trimming and J lost 4 bases; unmatched junction nucleotides: 5. The CDR3 loop spans 13 amino acids. Looked up from germline, CDR1 is GTSNPN and CDR2 is SVGIG (reference sequence). CDR3 amino acids: CAWSTGGSYEQYF. The CDR3 DNA sequence: TGTGCCTGGAGTACGGGGGGTTCATACGAGCAGTACTTC.

This clonotype appeared a few times. The CDR3: CASSRAGTGVNTEAFF. CDR3 DNA: TGTGCCAGCTCACGAGCAGGAACTGGTGTGAACACTGAAGCTTTCTTT. V usage is TRBV18 and J usage is TRBJ1-1; unclear D gene. V shed 4 bases and J shed 0 bases, with 15 bases lying between them. The CDR3 totals 16 residues. Germline lookup yields CDR1 KGHSH and CDR2 LQKENI.

CDR3 in DNA: TGTGCCAGCAGCTTAGATCTAAGTAGTGTGACCCAGTACTTC. Translated: CASSLDLSSVTQYF. V is TRBV11-2 and J is TRBJ2-5; D uncertain. Trimming shortened V by 0 bases and J by 7 bases, and 12 bases separated the two germline ends. This CDR3 has 14 amino acids. Germline CDR1 reads SGHAT; CDR2 reads FQNNGV.

The V call is TRBV20-1, the J call TRBJ2-5, with 7 bases lining up with TRBD2. Germline CDR1 is DFQATT and CDR2 is SNEGSKA (reference sequence). V lost 0 bases, J lost 11 bases, and 18 bases stayed unmatched. The CDR3 is made up of 16 amino acids. CDR3 sequence reads: CSARDEGRGNLYGQYF. The CDR3 DNA reads TGCAGTGCTAGAGATGAGGGGCGGGGGAACCTCTACGGGCAGTACTTC.

V and J are TRBV28 and TRBJ2-3, with D tentatively TRBD1 or TRBD2 (6 bases each). The V and J ends lost 5 bases and 4 bases respectively, with 19 bases between them. This CDR3 comprises 16 residues. Germline lookup yields CDR1 MDHEN and CDR2 SYDVKM. The CDR3 coding sequence is TGTGCCAGCAGTACCCCGGGGGCGCCCAAACCAGATACGCAGTATTTT. This codes for CASSTPGAPKPDTQYF.

This clonotype was detected many times. The rearrangement links TRBV29-1 to TRBJ2-7; TRBD1 is a possible D gene (6 bases). V shed 2 bases and J shed 1 base, with 9 bases lying between them. The germline gives CDR1 SQVTM, CDR2 ANQGSEA. This CDR3 contains 13 residues. The CDR3 bases are TGCAGCGTTGAACCGGGACAATCCTACGAGCAGTACTTC. Translated, it gives CSVEPGQSYEQYF.

This chain joins TRBV6-5 and TRBJ1-2; 12 bases align to TRBD1. The CDR3 length is 15 residues. V shed 1 base, J shed 6 bases, and the junction held 3 bases outside the gene matches. Germline V gene sequence: CDR1 MNHEY, CDR2 SVGAGI. CDR3 region: CASSYWDRGLDGYTF. The CDR3 DNA reads as TGTGCCAGCAGTTACTGGGACAGGGGGCTGGATGGCTACACCTTC.

V gene TRBV4-1 combines with J gene TRBJ2-1; 9 bases match TRBD2. V shed 3 bases and J 8 bases; nucleotides not matched to a gene: 11. From germline, CDR1 is MGHRA and CDR2 YSYEKL. CDR3 length: 16 residues. CDR3 nucleotides: TGCGCCAGCAGCCAGGCCCTAGCGGGGTTTAGGGATGAGCAGTTCTTC. As protein: CASSQALAGFRDEQFF.

The CDR3 bases are TGTGCCAGCAGCGCCGACTGGTACACCGGGGAGCTGTTTTTT. Protein product: CASSADWYTGELFF. V gene TRBV7-8 combines with J gene TRBJ2-2; D is ambiguous. V lost 5 bases and J lost 3, with 10 bases in between. In germline, CDR1 is SGHVS, CDR2 FQNEAQ. The CDR3 totals 14 residues.

This sequence joins TRBV14 and TRBJ2-1, with D possibly being TRBD2 (5 bases). The J call may be mistaken, given a closer DNA end match to TRBJ2-7. CDR3 length: 16 residues. Looked up from germline, CDR1 is SGHDN and CDR2 is FVKESK. The CDR3 protein is CASSHRAVRTGNEQYF. The CDR3 DNA reads TGTGCCAGCAGCCACCGTGCGGTTCGAACGGGGAATGAGCAGTACTTC.

This clonotype was observed a handful of times. The rearrangement joins TRBV20-1 to TRBJ1-5, with D possibly matching TRBD1 (6 bases). CDR1 DFQATT and CDR2 SNEGSKA come from the germline V gene (reference sequence). V was trimmed by 0 bases and J by 6 bases, leaving 12 bases between them. The CDR3 is 14 residues long. CDR3 loop: CSARDRTVSQPQHF. CDR3 nucleotide sequence: TGCAGTGCTAGAGATAGGACAGTTAGTCAGCCCCAGCATTTT.

The chain has TRBV7-2 and TRBJ1-4; maybe TRBD1 (5 bases). The CDR3 has 15 amino acids. Germline assignment: CDR1 SGHTA and CDR2 FQGNSA. Trimming pared 1 base from V and 4 bases from J, leaving 10 bases between. CDR3: CASSLGGRDNEKLFF. CDR3 in DNA: TGTGCCAGCAGCTTAGGGGGCAGAGATAATGAAAAACTGTTTTTT. The whole variable domain, filled in from reference TRBV7-2 and TRBJ1-4, reads GAGVSQSPSNKVTEKGKDVELRCDPISGHTALYWYRQSLGQGLEFLIYFQGNSAPDKSGLPSDRFSAERTGGSVSTLTIQRTQQEDSAVYLCASSLGGRDNEKLFFGSGTQLSVL.

The rearrangement uses TRBV20-1 and TRBJ2-3, with D hard to call. The CDR3 spans 14 residues. The V end was cut by 4 bases, the J end by 0 bases, with 11 bases between. Germline V gene data show CDR1 as DFQATT and CDR2 as SNEGSKA (reference sequence). The DNA of the CDR3 is TGCAGTGCTAAACCCTGGAGTAGCACAGATACGCAGTATTTT. This encodes CSAKPWSSTDTQYF.

The chain recombines TRBV25-1 with TRBJ1-6, with D possibly being TRBD1 (5 bases). Germline assignment: CDR1 MGHDK and CDR2 SYGVNS. Trimming shortened V by 8 bases and J by 0 bases, and 8 bases separated the two germline ends. The CDR3 extends over 14 amino acids. The CDR3 protein is CASGDVSYNSPLHF. In nucleotides, the CDR3 is TGTGCCAGCGGGGACGTCTCCTATAATTCACCCCTCCACTTT.

The chain uses TRBV12-3 or TRBV12-4 and TRBJ2-7, with a weak D call TRBD1 (7 bases). V was clipped by 7 bases and J by 7 bases, with 17 bases between them. The CDR3 length is 13 residues. The CDR3 loop is CASTRQGGNEQYF. In DNA form, the CDR3 reads TGTGCCAGCACGCGACAGGGCGGGAATGAGCAGTACTTC.

This clonotype has just one count. A much larger clone differs from this one at a single base, so this may be a read error. The V gene is TRBV28, the J gene TRBJ2-1, with D unresolved. Per the germline V gene, CDR1 is MDHEN and CDR2 is SYDVKM. This CDR3 region has 12 residues. The V end lost 6 bases, the J end lost 13 bases, and 16 bases lay between the germline ends. CDR3 sequence (DNA): TGTGCCAGCAGAACCCTAGGGAAGACCCAGTTCTTC. This codes for CASRTLGKTQFF. The whole variable domain, remainder taken from reference TRBV28 and TRBJ2-1, is DVKVTQSSRYLVKRTGEKVFLECVQDMDHENMFWYRQDPGLGLRLIYFSYDVKMKEKGDIPEGYSVSREKKERFSLILESASTNQTSMYLCASRTLGKTQFFGPGTRLTVL.

This clonotype came up a few times. This chain links TRBV4-2 with TRBJ1-5; tentatively, D is TRBD1 (6 bases). Germline values: CDR1 LGHNA, CDR2 YNFKEQ. This CDR3 is built from 17 residues. V gave up 0 bases and J gave up 7 bases, with 19 bases separating them. Here the CDR3 DNA reads TGTGCCAGCAGCCAAGAATGGGACACGGAAAGGAACCAGCCCCAGCATTTT. It is translated as CASSQEWDTERNQPQHF.

The chain links TRBV7-2 to TRBJ1-2; D unclear. This CDR3 is 16 amino acids long. The germline V and J ends were trimmed by 6 bases and 2 bases, with 19 bases remaining between them. Germline CDR1 SGHTA, CDR2 FQGNSA. The CDR3 nucleotides are TGTGCCAGCAGTTTCGCGGGTCCGAGGGCCAACTATGGCTACACCTTC. Translated, it gives CASSFAGPRANYGYTF.